This T cell receptor beta chain stems from a study of lymphopenia after photon versus proton radiotherapy. V was cut by 2 bases and J by 4 bases, with 6 bases left in between. The CDR3 contains 13 residues. Germline V gene sequence: CDR1 SGHTA, CDR2 FQGNSA. TCRdb keeps only in-frame clones here, not all; method: immunoSEQ multiplex PCR. This sample has about 45,000 clones; 65% to 90% occur once, and the top ten carry around 2.2%. This TCR derives from a man aged 35-49 years with gastric cancer. This rearrangement joins TRBV7-2 to TRBJ1-5; D not certain. The sample consisted of peripheral blood, taken from a patient treated with photon-based radiotherapy. In nucleotides, the CDR3 is TGTGCCAGCAGCTTATCTGAGAATCAGCCCCAGCATTTT. It is translated as CASSLSENQPQHF. The complete variable domain, with remaining parts taken from reference TRBV7-2 and TRBJ1-5, reads GAGVSQSPSNKVTEKGKDVELRCDPISGHTALYWYRQSLGQGLEFLIYFQGNSAPDKSGLPSDRFSAERTGGSVSTLTIQRTQQEDSAVYLCASSLSENQPQHFGDGTRLSIL.